The clone carrying this T cell receptor (beta chain) showed up many times. Antigen unknown. The data stem from a study of glioma-infiltrating T cells. Using RNA template, CDR3s of TCR alpha and beta were amplified with iRepertoire arm-PCR. TCRdb processed the multiplex PCR reads anew with MiXCR; each CDR3 protein has one entry. The sample has about 93,000 distinct CDR3 sequences; roughly 37% are singletons. Whole-study results and caveats: Only very few CDR3 sequences appeared in both tissue and blood. Tissue-blood divergence was below expectation in non-neoplastic patients, above in gliomas.

Sequenced input: glioma tissue, nonneoplastic brain tissue, or PBMCs (not recorded which). The receptor was isolated from a human donor with low-grade glioma or glioblastoma, undergoing nonglioma brain surgery, or in good health (not recorded which).

The CDR3 region is CASSYTTLRTGEQETQYF. The DNA for the CDR3 is TGTGCCAGCAGTTACACAACACTCAGGACAGGAGAACAAGAGACCCAGTACTTC. The chain is built from TRBV6-2 or TRBV6-3 and TRBJ2-5, with 7 positions matching TRBD1. The trim removed 2 bases at V and 2 bases at J, leaving 14 bases unmatched. From germline, CDR1 is MNHEY and CDR2 SVGEGT. This CDR3 is built from 18 residues.